This passage covers 28 T cell receptor beta chains from one sample sequenced in a study of shared clonotypes between healthy human individuals. Method: immunoSEQ multiplex PCR; TCRdb's copy keeps in-frame clones and lacks some. The sample holds about 2.5 million clones, less than 95% seen once. The sample was naive CD4+ T cells from PBMCs. Subset meaning: CD45RA+ positively selected. These receptors were taken from a man aged 18 to 29 in good health. Some clones in this sample may be carry-over from other donors' samples.

This chain links TRBV29-1 with TRBJ2-1; D gene uncertain. Per germline, CDR1 SQVTM and CDR2 ANQGSEA. V was cut by 7 bases and J by 3 bases, with 10 bases left in between. This CDR3 has 12 residues. CDR3 bases: TGCAGCGCCTGTGACAACTACAATGAGCAGTTCTTC. Amino acids: CSACDNYNEQFF.

The gene calls are TRBV7-8 and TRBJ2-7; 13 bases line up with TRBD2. The CDR3 covers 16 residues. Germline V CDR1 and CDR2: SGHVS, FQNEAQ. The V gene end was trimmed by 2 bases and the J gene end by 5 bases; junction bases not matched to a gene: 6. DNA for the CDR3: TGTGCCAGCAGCTTAACCTGGACTAGCGGGAGTAACGAGCAGTACTTC. Its protein is CASSLTWTSGSNEQYF.

For the CDR3, the DNA is TGCGCCAGCAGCCGGGACAGGAGTCTCTCTGGAAACACCATATATTTT. Its protein is CASSRDRSLSGNTIYF. The chain uses TRBV10-1 and TRBJ1-3, with 8 bases fitting TRBD1. Germline assignment: CDR1 WNHNN and CDR2 SYGVQD (reference sequence). This CDR3 contains 16 residues. The J segment lost 0 bases and the V segment lost 6 bases, leaving 7 bases of the junction unmatched.

This sequence joins TRBV5-1 and TRBJ2-1, with unresolved D. This CDR3 comprises 13 residues. Between the trimmed V and J ends, which lost 3 bases and 5 bases, there was a span of 9 bases. Per the germline V gene, CDR1 is SGHRS and CDR2 is YFSETQ. CDR3 protein: CASSYRADNEQFF. CDR3 nucleotides: TGCGCCAGCAGCTACCGGGCCGACAATGAGCAGTTCTTC. Variable domain in full (rest from reference TRBV5-1 and TRBJ2-1): KAGVTQTPRYLIKTRGQQVTLSCSPISGHRSVSWYQQTPGQGLQFLFEYFSETQRNKGNFPGRFSGRQFSNSRSEMNVSTLELGDSALYLCASSYRADNEQFFGPGTRLTVL.

This sequence joins TRBV27 and TRBJ1-1; 11 nucleotides align to TRBD1. The CDR3 spans 16 residues. Germline CDR1 MNHEY, CDR2 SMNVEV (reference sequence). Losses at the gene ends were 6 bases for V and 6 bases for J; bases not matched to a gene: 12. The CDR3 sequence is CASRPSWTGGFAEAFF. In DNA, the CDR3 is TGTGCCAGCAGACCCTCATGGACAGGGGGCTTCGCTGAAGCTTTCTTT.

J is TRBJ1-5 and V is TRBV28; D not certain. CDR1 is MDHEN and CDR2 is SYDVKM in the germline V gene. Trimming took off 3 bases at V and 3 bases at J, with 12 bases between the two ends. This CDR3 spans 15 amino acids. The CDR3, as DNA: TGTGCCAGCAGTTTGTTCAGGACGCTCAATCAGCCCCAGCATTTT. Amino acids: CASSLFRTLNQPQHF.

The J gene is TRBJ1-4, the V gene TRBV5-1; possible D gene TRBD1, 5 bases. This CDR3 contains 13 residues. Germline assignment: CDR1 SGHRS and CDR2 YFSETQ. The ends were cut back, 5 bases at V and 7 bases at J, with 12 bases in the middle. The CDR3 reads CASRAGTLEKLFF. The DNA of the CDR3 is TGCGCCAGCAGGGCCGGGACTCTTGAAAAACTGTTTTTT.

The chain joins TRBV11-2 to TRBJ2-5, with TRBD2 matching over 12 bases. The germline CDR1 and CDR2 sequences are SGHAT and FQNNGV. The junction had 6 bases not matched to a gene; V was cut back by 2 bases and J by 5 bases. The CDR3 is 16 amino acids. CDR3 bases: TGTGCCAGCAGCTTATTTCCCGGACTAGCGGGGGAGACCCAGTACTTC. As protein: CASSLFPGLAGETQYF.

V usage is TRBV9 and J usage is TRBJ2-3, with 11 bases that match TRBD2. The CDR3 consists of 18 residues. Germline V gene sequence: CDR1 SGDLS, CDR2 YYNGEE. V dropped 4 bases and J dropped 2; count of bases not matched to a gene: 12. The CDR3 nucleotides read TGTGCCAGCAGCTATACTGGGACTAGCGGACGTAACACAGATACGCAGTATTTT. Its translation is CASSYTGTSGRNTDTQYF.

The V and J genes are TRBV27 and TRBJ1-1; possible D gene TRBD1, 5 bases. From germline, CDR1 is MNHEY and CDR2 SMNVEV (reference sequence). This CDR3 comprises 14 residues. V dropped 3 bases and J dropped 5 bases, with 13 bases sitting between them. Here the CDR3 DNA reads TGTGCCAGCAGTTTTACCGGGACGCGGACTGAAGCTTTCTTT. This sequence encodes CASSFTGTRTEAFF.

This clone was detected only once. The chain has TRBV5-1 and TRBJ2-1; no firm D call. Trimming shortened V by 1 base and J by 8 bases, and 13 bases separated the two germline ends. Germline CDR1 SGHRS, CDR2 YFSETQ. This CDR3 spans 14 amino acids. The CDR3 nucleotides read TGCGCCAGCAGCTTGTTCCTAGAAGCACATGAGCAGTTCTTC. Protein sequence: CASSLFLEAHEQFF. Combining the CDR3 with reference TRBV5-1 and TRBJ2-1 gives the whole variable domain KAGVTQTPRYLIKTRGQQVTLSCSPISGHRSVSWYQQTPGQGLQFLFEYFSETQRNKGNFPGRFSGRQFSNSRSEMNVSTLELGDSALYLCASSLFLEAHEQFFGPGTRLTVL.

The CDR3 sequence is CASREGGSMNTQYF. In nucleotides, the CDR3 is TGTGCCAGTCGGGAGGGCGGGAGTATGAATACGCAGTATTTT. The V and J genes are TRBV19 and TRBJ2-3; TRBD2 matches 8 bases. This CDR3 comprises 14 residues. V lost 8 bases to trimming and J lost 7 bases; unmatched junction nucleotides: 11. The V gene's germline CDR1 is LNHDA and CDR2 SQIVND (reference sequence).

CDR3 sequence (DNA): TGTGCCTGGAGTGCTGGGGGGTCCAAAAACATTCAGTACTTC. Translated: CAWSAGGSKNIQYF. This chain connects TRBV30 to TRBJ2-4; a weak D match, TRBD2 (6 bases). Trimming took 1 base from V and 2 from J, leaving 9 bases between them. The germline V gene encodes CDR1 GTSNPN and CDR2 SVGIG (reference sequence). The CDR3 spans 14 residues.

The chain employs TRBV4-1 and TRBJ2-7; 9 bases match TRBD2. Germline loops: CDR1 MGHRA, CDR2 YSYEKL. Trimming at V came to 4 bases and at J to 2 bases, leaving 9 bases not matched to a gene. The CDR3 spans 16 residues. CDR3 nucleotides: TGCGCCAGCAGCCCCCTCGCGGCGGGAGGGCCCTACGAGCAGTACTTC. It is translated as CASSPLAAGGPYEQYF.

Written as DNA, the CDR3 is TGCGCCAGCAGCCCGCCGACTAGCGGGGCGTCCAATGAGCAGTTCTTC. As protein: CASSPPTSGASNEQFF. The chain employs TRBV5-1 and TRBJ2-1; TRBD2 aligns across 11 bases. This CDR3 comprises 16 residues. Germline values: CDR1 SGHRS, CDR2 YFSETQ. With 4 bases clipped from V and 6 bases from J, the junction kept 9 bases outside the gene matches.

The chain joins TRBV4-1 to TRBJ1-3, with D uncertain. This CDR3 has 15 amino acids. Trimming stripped 0 bases from V and 7 bases from J, with 13 bases between. Germline loops: CDR1 MGHRA, CDR2 YSYEKL. This CDR3 is CASSQDRAGWNTIYF. CDR3 sequence (DNA): TGCGCCAGCAGCCAAGATCGTGCGGGTTGGAACACCATATATTTT.

J is TRBJ2-1 and V is TRBV4-1; 13 bases line up with TRBD2. CDR1 is MGHRA and CDR2 is YSYEKL in the germline V gene. V gave up 1 base and J gave up 8 bases; unmatched junction bases: 11. CDR3 length: 18 residues. The CDR3 coding sequence is TGCGCCAGCAGCCAAGGCTCACTAGCGGGAGGGGTGATGGATGAGCAGTTCTTC. Protein product: CASSQGSLAGGVMDEQFF.

This clone appeared a single time. This chain connects TRBV5-1 to TRBJ2-7; D possibly corresponds to TRBD2 (5 bases). The germline V gene encodes CDR1 SGHRS and CDR2 YFSETQ. The CDR3 has 13 residues. V was trimmed by 4 bases and J by 6 bases, leaving 14 bases between them. The CDR3 spells CASSEGPIAEQYF. CDR3 nucleotides: TGCGCCAGCAGCGAGGGCCCAATCGCCGAGCAGTACTTC.

This sequence joins TRBV7-3 and TRBJ2-3; D unclear. Germline CDR1 reads SGHTA; CDR2 reads FQGTGA. Trimming removed 7 bases from V and 5 bases from J, with 13 bases in between. This CDR3 is 13 amino acids long. The CDR3 DNA reads TGTGCCAGCACTAATCAAGCAGGAGATACGCAGTATTTT. This sequence encodes CASTNQAGDTQYF.

The V and J genes are TRBV28 and TRBJ2-7; 10 bases are shared with TRBD1. The CDR3 covers 15 residues. V was pared by 6 bases and J by 6 bases, with 11 bases of the junction left unmatched. Germline lookup yields CDR1 MDHEN and CDR2 SYDVKM. CDR3 DNA: TGTGCCAGCAGCATTCCCAGGACAGGGGGGCGCGAGCAGTACTTC. Amino acids: CASSIPRTGGREQYF.

V usage is TRBV7-9 and J usage is TRBJ2-5; TRBD1 aligns across 9 bases. Germline lookup yields CDR1 SEHNR and CDR2 FQNEAQ (reference sequence). The trim removed 5 bases at V and 5 bases at J, leaving 6 bases unmatched. The length of the CDR3 is 14 residues. CDR3 nucleotides: TGTGCCAGCAGCCCGACAGGGGGAACGGAGACCCAGTACTTC. Protein sequence: CASSPTGGTETQYF.

This chain connects TRBV5-1 to TRBJ2-2; 9 bases are shared with TRBD2. V lost 3 bases, J lost 2 bases, and 5 bases stayed unmatched. The CDR3 is 16 residues long. In germline, CDR1 is SGHRS, CDR2 YFSETQ. The CDR3 bases are TGCGCCAGCAGCTACGTAGCGGGAGACAACACCGGGGAGCTGTTTTTT. Its protein is CASSYVAGDNTGELFF. Full variable domain (outside the CDR3, taken from reference TRBV5-1 and TRBJ2-2): KAGVTQTPRYLIKTRGQQVTLSCSPISGHRSVSWYQQTPGQGLQFLFEYFSETQRNKGNFPGRFSGRQFSNSRSEMNVSTLELGDSALYLCASSYVAGDNTGELFFGEGSRLTVL.

The chain has TRBV19 and TRBJ2-3; weak D call: TRBD2 (5 bases). CDR1 and CDR2 from the germline V gene are LNHDA and SQIVND (reference sequence). There are 15 residues in the CDR3. Trimming took off 0 bases at V and 0 bases at J, with 7 bases between the two ends. The CDR3, as DNA: TGTGCCAGTAGTATAGACCAGCGGAGCACAGATACGCAGTATTTT. Its translation: CASSIDQRSTDTQYF.

V usage is TRBV7-2 and J usage is TRBJ2-5; no reliable D call. This CDR3 is 13 amino acids long. V lost 4 bases and J 5 bases, leaving 11 bases between the germline ends. CDR1 and CDR2 from the germline V gene are SGHTA and FQGNSA. The CDR3 region has the DNA TGTGCCAGCAGCTCAACGACTGGGGAGACCCAGTACTTC. Amino acids: CASSSTTGETQYF.

V is TRBV7-9 and J is TRBJ1-2; D may be TRBD1 (6 bases). CDR1 is SEHNR and CDR2 is FQNEAQ in the germline V gene (reference sequence). The CDR3 runs to 16 residues. V was trimmed by 1 base and J by 2 bases, leaving 14 bases between them. The CDR3 loop is CASSLGQGTTNYGYTF. CDR3 in DNA: TGTGCCAGCAGCTTAGGCCAGGGGACAACAAACTATGGCTACACCTTC. Supplemented by reference TRBV7-9 and TRBJ1-2, the full variable domain reads DTGVSQNPRHKITKRGQNVTFRCDPISEHNRLYWYRQTLGQGPEFLTYFQNEAQLEKSRLLSDRFSAERPKGSFSTLEIQRTEQGDSAMYLCASSLGQGTTNYGYTFGSGTRLTVV.

The chain joins TRBV5-4 to TRBJ2-7; D is tentatively TRBD1 or TRBD2 (5 bases each). Trimming removed 3 bases from V and 7 bases from J, with 11 bases in between. CDR1 SGHNT and CDR2 YYREEE come from the germline V gene (reference sequence). The CDR3 is 12 amino acids. The CDR3 is CASSWGTGEQYF. DNA of the CDR3: TGTGCCAGCAGCTGGGGGACCGGGGAGCAGTACTTC.

The chain employs TRBV7-6 and TRBJ1-1, with a tentative D call TRBD1 (5 bases). V lost 2 bases to trimming and J lost 0 bases, with 22 bases between them. Germline-derived CDR1 and CDR2 are SGHVS and FNYEAQ. The CDR3 is 19 amino acids. In DNA, the CDR3 is TGTGCCAGCAGCTTACCTAGGATGGGGGGACGTTTCGTGAACACTGAAGCTTTCTTT. Amino acid sequence: CASSLPRMGGRFVNTEAFF.

This chain uses TRBV6-5 with TRBJ1-5; TRBD1 agrees at 10 bases. CDR3 length equals 15 residues. Germline CDR1 is MNHEY and CDR2 is SVGAGI. Trimming at V came to 6 bases and at J to 6 bases, leaving 8 bases not matched to a gene. The chain's CDR3 is CASRGTGTGVQPQHF. The CDR3 coding sequence is TGTGCCAGCAGAGGAACCGGGACAGGGGTTCAGCCCCAGCATTTT.